One and the same sample provided the 11 T cell receptor beta chains below, sequenced in a study of CD8 T cells in Susac syndrome (dated by TCRdb to the late 2010s). Receptors were amplified or captured by the immunoSEQ multiplex PCR assay. RNA was extracted using the RNeasy kit, and roughly 0.5 to 1 microgram was reverse transcribed with random hexamers. TCRdb reran the public reads through fastp at Q25 and MiXCR, keeping productive beta chains. Duplicate CDR3 protein sequences are folded into a single record with the most common DNA and genes. The sample contains about 180,000 distinct CDR3 sequences, 93% of them found a single time. Approximately 0.09% of the sample rests with the top ten. The sample comprised CD4+ T cells from PBMCs. These receptors all come from a human donor with multiple sclerosis.

The rearrangement uses TRBV9 and TRBJ2-7; the D gene is possibly TRBD2 (5 bases). The CDR3 is 14 amino acids. V was clipped by 3 bases and J by 0 bases, with 10 bases between them. Germline CDR1 and CDR2: SGDLS and YYNGEE. CDR3 in DNA: TGTGCCAGCAGCGCTCACGGGAACTCCTACGAGCAGTACTTC. It specifies CASSAHGNSYEQYF.

This clonotype appeared a few times. The chain employs TRBV30 and TRBJ2-5, with D hard to call. V was clipped by 4 bases and J by 5 bases, with 14 bases between them. Per the germline V gene, CDR1 is GTSNPN and CDR2 is SVGIG (reference sequence). The CDR3 is made up of 13 amino acids. The CDR3 DNA sequence: TGTGCCTGGACTCGGCAGGCCCGGGAGACCCAGTACTTC. As protein: CAWTRQARETQYF.

The chain carries TRBV20-1 and TRBJ2-1; 13 bases fit TRBD2. The germline V gene encodes CDR1 DFQATT and CDR2 SNEGSKA (reference sequence). Unmatched junction bases numbered 7, after V lost 3 bases and J lost 2 bases. The CDR3 consists of 17 residues. The CDR3 reads CSASLGLAGLPYNEQFF. For the CDR3, the DNA is TGCAGTGCTAGTTTGGGACTAGCGGGACTCCCCTACAATGAGCAGTTCTTC.

This clonotype occurred once. The CDR3 sequence: CASRVETGAYRGYTF. The DNA of the CDR3 is TGTGCCAGCAGAGTAGAAACAGGGGCATACAGGGGCTACACCTTC. The rearrangement joins TRBV2 to TRBJ1-2; TRBD1 agrees at 7 bases. Germline loops: CDR1 SNHLY, CDR2 FYNNEI. The CDR3 consists of 15 residues. V lost 6 bases, J lost 8 bases, and 15 bases stayed unmatched.

The rearrangement links TRBV5-1 to TRBJ2-6; no clear D. Trimming pared 0 bases from V and 0 bases from J, leaving 4 bases between. CDR3 length: 15 amino acids. Per the germline V gene, CDR1 is SGHRS and CDR2 is YFSETQ. Here the CDR3 reads CASSLAVSGANVLTF. The CDR3 nucleotides are TGCGCCAGCAGCTTGGCGGTCTCTGGGGCCAACGTCCTGACTTTC.

The genes are TRBV7-2 and TRBJ1-1; possibly TRBD1 for D (5 bases). CDR1 is SGHTA, CDR2 FQGNSA, per germline. The CDR3 length is 14 residues. Deletions cut 1 base from V and 5 bases from J, with 11 bases between. The CDR3 sequence: CASSLVGDVTEAFF. The DNA of the CDR3 is TGTGCCAGCAGCTTAGTTGGGGACGTGACTGAAGCTTTCTTT.

V and J are TRBV28 and TRBJ1-2; perhaps TRBD1 as D (5 bases). V was clipped by 6 bases and J by 8 bases, with 10 bases between them. CDR3 length: 11 residues. Germline values: CDR1 MDHEN, CDR2 SYDVKM. This CDR3 is CASRGGVGYTF. Written as DNA, the CDR3 is TGTGCCAGCAGGGGGGGGGTCGGCTACACCTTC.

The chain carries TRBV20-1 and TRBJ2-3; 8 nucleotides align to TRBD1. With 1 base clipped from V and 6 bases from J, the junction kept 3 bases outside the gene matches. Germline assignment: CDR1 DFQATT and CDR2 SNEGSKA (reference sequence). The CDR3 has 13 amino acids. CDR3 region: CSARVQGADTQYF. The CDR3 bases are TGCAGTGCTAGAGTCCAGGGGGCCGATACGCAGTATTTT.

The chain joins TRBV5-1 to TRBJ1-4; 9 bases match TRBD1. Trimming at V came to 4 bases and at J to 5 bases, leaving 3 bases not matched to a gene. From germline, CDR1 is SGHRS and CDR2 YFSETQ. This CDR3 comprises 14 residues. The chain's CDR3 is CASSRDRGNEKLFF. CDR3 DNA sequence: TGCGCCAGCAGCCGCGACAGGGGGAATGAAAAACTGTTTTTT.

This chain links TRBV29-1 with TRBJ2-1, with TRBD2 matching over 8 bases. J was trimmed by 9 bases and V by 0 bases; bases with no gene match: 4. The V gene's germline CDR1 is SQVTM and CDR2 ANQGSEA. This CDR3 is built from 13 residues. The CDR3 is CSVEETSALEQFF. CDR3 DNA sequence: TGCAGCGTTGAAGAGACTAGCGCACTTGAGCAGTTCTTC.

The genes are TRBV18 and TRBJ1-1; 7 bases fit TRBD1. CDR1 KGHSH and CDR2 LQKENI come from the germline V gene. The CDR3 spans 15 residues. Trimming removed 3 bases from V and 3 bases from J; junction bases left unmatched: 7. CDR3 nucleotides: TGTGCCAGCTCACCGAGGACAGGTTCGGACACTGAAGCTTTCTTT. It codes for CASSPRTGSDTEAFF.